The present entry profiles one T cell receptor beta chain with its context. Its cognate antigen is unknown. This sample was taken from a study of vaccination and CD4 T cells after COVID-19. At the level of the study: Overlapping spike pools from SARS-CoV-2 and HCoV-NL63, HCoV-OC43 and HCoV-229E served as culture stimuli.

Treatment indicated: roughly 10-day PBMC culture with coronavirus spike peptide pools or control peptides (ViraFEST assay). Via ViraFEST, peptide pools expanded antigen-specific T cells before TCR sequencing. General study findings and limits: Median 86.3% of reactive clones detected in convalescent patients emerged only post-vaccination. The study found median SARS-CoV-2-reactive clonotypes rising from approximately 21 to 40, not significantly.

Cultured CD4+ T-cell DNA underwent Oncomine TCR Beta short-read sequencing. TCRdb independently ran MiXCR on the PCR reads; one entry per CDR3 protein. The data contain approximately 18,000 distinct CDR3 sequences, more than 70% of them singletons. This receptor was taken from a human donor who received a COVID-19 vaccine. The source material was CD4+ T cells from blood, cultured in vitro, sampled after SARS-CoV-2 vaccination.

The CDR3 is CASRPTGSYEQYF. The CDR3 nucleotides are TGTGCCAGTAGACCCACCGGGTCCTACGAGCAGTACTTC. The chain links TRBV19 to TRBJ2-7; D unclear. Trimming removed 6 bases at V and 1 base at J, with 10 bases between. In germline, CDR1 is LNHDA, CDR2 SQIVND (reference sequence). The CDR3 contains 13 residues.